These T cell receptor beta chains were read from a single sample in a study of CD8 T cells in Susac syndrome. TCRdb fed the immunoSEQ multiplex PCR reads into MiXCR, producing one record per CDR3 protein. The table has about 180,000 distinct CDR3 sequences, approximately 94% seen once. The material sequenced was CD4+ T cells from PBMCs. The source is a human donor with Susac syndrome. Both conserved end residues are part of each CDR3. D genes are given only for firm matches. Clone size appears in some rows only: once, few, many, or a class for an expanded clone.

size | J | V | D | DNA | CDR3
- | TRBJ2-3 | TRBV6-5 | - | TGTGCCAGCAGTGATAGACCCGATACGCAGTATTTT | CASSDRPDTQYF
- | TRBJ2-1 | TRBV2 | - | TGTGCCAGCAGGTGGGACCACGATGAGCAGTTCTTC | CASRWDHDEQFF
- | TRBJ2-1 | TRBV7-8 | TRBD2 | TGTGCCAGCAGCTCCCTATTAGCGGGGGGGTACAATGAGCAGTTCTTC | CASSSLLAGGYNEQFF
- | TRBJ1-2 | TRBV30 | TRBD1 | TGTGCCTGGAGTGGCCTGGGACAGGGGGCGAAAGACTATGGCTACACCTTC | CAWSGLGQGAKDYGYTF
- | TRBJ2-1 | TRBV27 | - | TGTGCCAGCAGTACCTTAAAGGGGGGAAGTTACAATGAGCAGTTCTTC | CASSTLKGGSYNEQFF
- | TRBJ2-1 | TRBV5-1 | - | TGCGCCAGCGGAACGGACGGGAGCTCCTACAATGAGCAGTTCTTC | CASGTDGSSYNEQFF
- | TRBJ1-2 | TRBV29-1 | TRBD1 | TGCAGCGTAGCACAGGGGGTCGGCTACACCTTC | CSVAQGVGYTF
- | TRBJ1-1 | TRBV5-6 | - | TGTGCCAGCAGCCCTGACAGGAGGCACACTGAAGCTTTCTTT | CASSPDRRHTEAFF
- | TRBJ2-5 | TRBV12-3/TRBV12-4 | TRBD2 | TGTGCCAGCAGTCTCGGGGGTAGCGGGGTGACCCAGTACTTC | CASSLGGSGVTQYF
- | TRBJ1-1 | TRBV4-2 | - | TGTGCCAGCAGCCATCCTCTAACCCAGGGCTTGAACACTGAAGCTTTCTTT | CASSHPLTQGLNTEAFF
- | TRBJ2-2 | TRBV5-6 | - | TGTGCCAGCAGCTTGTTGGACACGAACACCGGGGAGCTGTTTTTT | CASSLLDTNTGELFF
few | TRBJ2-5 | TRBV7-2 | TRBD2 | TGTGCCAGCAGCTTATTGGGCGGGGGGGGAGAGACCCAGTACTTC | CASSLLGGGGETQYF
- | TRBJ1-1 | TRBV7-9 | TRBD1 | TGTGCCAGCAGCTTAGGGGACAGGGATTTCCCTGAAGCTTTCTTT | CASSLGDRDFPEAFF
once | TRBJ2-7 | TRBV18 | TRBD2 | TGTGCCAGCTCACGGACTAGCGGGGAGTCCTACGAGCAGTACTTC | CASSRTSGESYEQYF
- | TRBJ1-6 | TRBV27 | - | TGTGCCAGCAGTTTCCGCGCAAGTCCCCTCCACTTT | CASSFRASPLHF
- | TRBJ1-4 | TRBV4-2 | - | TGTGCCAGCAGCCAAGACCTGAGTAATGAAAAACTGTTTTTT | CASSQDLSNEKLFF
- | TRBJ1-3 | TRBV27 | - | TGTGCCAGCAGTTCGGGAGCTGGAAACACCATATATTTT | CASSSGAGNTIYF
- | TRBJ2-1 | TRBV15 | - | TGTGCCACCAGCATGATCAGGGTGGGGTCGATAGAGCAGTTCTTC | CATSMIRVGSIEQFF
- | TRBJ1-6 | TRBV14 | - | TGTGCCAGCAGCCAAGACAGGGAGTTACCCCTCCACTTT | CASSQDRELPLHF
- | TRBJ2-3 | TRBV3-1 | - | TGTGCCAGCAGCCAAGGTCTAGCTACAGATACGCAGTATTTT | CASSQGLATDTQYF
- | TRBJ2-3 | TRBV7-7 | - | TGTGCCAGCAGCTTAGATAGTGGTACAGATACGCAGTATTTT | CASSLDSGTDTQYF
- | TRBJ2-1 | TRBV15 | - | TGTGCCACCAGCAGAGATCCTCGGGGGGCACGGGGTGAGCAGTTCTTC | CATSRDPRGARGEQFF
- | TRBJ1-5 | TRBV28 | - | TGTGCCAGCAGAGTCCCGGCTGGAAGCAATCAGCCCCAGCATTTT | CASRVPAGSNQPQHF
- | TRBJ2-5 | TRBV5-1 | - | TGCGCCAGCAGCTTTCGGGGCGAAAGGGAAGAGACCCAGTACTTC | CASSFRGEREETQYF
- | TRBJ2-3 | TRBV20-1 | - | TGCAGTGCTAGAGGGGGAGATACGCAGTATTTT | CSARGGDTQYF
- | TRBJ2-7 | TRBV19 | - | TGTGCCAGTAGTCCTCGACCCTCCTACGAGCAGTACTTC | CASSPRPSYEQYF
once | TRBJ2-7 | TRBV7-2 | TRBD2 | TGTGCCAGCAGCTTAGGTAGCGGGGCCTCCTACGAGCAGTACTTC | CASSLGSGASYEQYF
- | TRBJ2-3 | TRBV10-3 | - | TGTGCCATCAGTGCCGCCGGGGACACAGATACGCAGTATTTT | CAISAAGDTDTQYF
once | TRBJ1-6 | TRBV20-1 | TRBD1 | TGCAGTGCTGAGACCACAGGGGCTAATTCACCCCTCCACTTT | CSAETTGANSPLHF
- | TRBJ1-2 | TRBV12-3/TRBV12-4 | TRBD1 | TGTGCCAGCAGCCCTGGGACAGGGCGAGAAGGCTACACCTTC | CASSPGTGREGYTF
- | TRBJ2-1 | TRBV20-1 | TRBD2 | TGCAGTGCTAGAGATTCTAGCGGGGGGGCCCATGAGCAGTTCTTC | CSARDSSGGAHEQFF
- | TRBJ1-1 | TRBV19 | - | TGTGCCAGTAGGGGGACGGGGAAGGGGATGAACACTGAAGCTTTCTTT | CASRGTGKGMNTEAFF
- | TRBJ2-3 | TRBV2 | - | TGTGCCAGCAGTGACACTCAGATCACAGATACGCAGTATTTT | CASSDTQITDTQYF
- | TRBJ1-4 | TRBV29-1 | - | TGCAGCGTCCTCGGGGGGGGAGGATCTAATGAAAAACTGTTTTTT | CSVLGGGGSNEKLFF
- | TRBJ2-2 | TRBV30 | - | TGTGCCTGGAGTGTGGAACTTACCGGGGAGCTGTTTTTT | CAWSVELTGELFF
- | TRBJ1-2 | TRBV19 | - | TGTGCCAGTAGTACAGGGAGGTACTATGGCTACACCTTC | CASSTGRYYGYTF
- | TRBJ2-7 | TRBV12-5 | - | TGTGCTAGTGGTTTGGAAGTCGGGGGGCCGGCGTACTTC | CASGLEVGGPAYF
- | TRBJ1-2 | TRBV18 | TRBD1 | TGTGCCAGCTCCGGACAGGAAGGCTATGGCTACACCTTC | CASSGQEGYGYTF
- | TRBJ1-6 | TRBV3-1 | - | TGTGCCAGCAGTTCGGACAGTAGGAATTCACCCCTCCACTTT | CASSSDSRNSPLHF
- | TRBJ2-7 | TRBV29-1 | TRBD1 | TGCAGCGTGGGAACCTTTTACAGGGGACCCTACGAGCAGTACTTC | CSVGTFYRGPYEQYF
- | TRBJ2-3 | TRBV20-1 | - | TGCAGTGCTGGGACAGATACGCAGTATTTT | CSAGTDTQYF
- | TRBJ2-3 | TRBV11-2 | TRBD2 | TGTGCCAGCAGCTTAAGGAGCGGGGGGGCTTCGGATACGCAGTATTTT | CASSLRSGGASDTQYF
- | TRBJ1-5 | TRBV9 | - | TGTGCCAGCAGCGTAGGGGGCGCGGGCAATCAGCCCCAGCATTTT | CASSVGGAGNQPQHF
- | TRBJ2-1 | TRBV25-1 | TRBD2 | TGTGCCAGCAGTGTCACCCCGGGACTAGGGTACAATGAGCAGTTCTTC | CASSVTPGLGYNEQFF
- | TRBJ2-5 | TRBV2 | - | TGTGCCAGCAGTCGGCAGGACGAAGAGACCCAGTACTTC | CASSRQDEETQYF
- | TRBJ1-2 | TRBV20-1 | - | TGCAGTGCCCCTCCGGGGCAGGGAGGGCATGGCTACACCTTC | CSAPPGQGGHGYTF
- | TRBJ1-1 | TRBV12-3/TRBV12-4 | TRBD1 | TGTGCCAGCTTTCTCGGAACAGGGGGTTTCTTGAACACTGAAGCTTTCTTT | CASFLGTGGFLNTEAFF
- | TRBJ2-1 | TRBV30 | TRBD2 | TGTGCCTGGAGTGTACGGCGGGGGGGCCACAATGAGCAGTTCTTC | CAWSVRRGGHNEQFF
- | TRBJ1-5 | TRBV6-1 | TRBD1 | TGTGCCAGCAGCCAACCGCCGGGGGACAGTCTCTTCAATCAGCCCCAGCATTTT | CASSQPPGDSLFNQPQHF
- | TRBJ1-4 | TRBV5-1 | TRBD1 | TGCGCCAGCAGCGTACTCGGGACAGGCAGGAAAGAAAAACTGTTTTTT | CASSVLGTGRKEKLFF
- | TRBJ1-2 | TRBV30 | TRBD1 | TGTGCCTGGAGTGCCATAGGGACAGGAGGTGGCTACACCTTC | CAWSAIGTGGGYTF
few | TRBJ2-5 | TRBV5-5 | - | TGTGCCAGCAGCTTGTCGGACAGCCAAGAGACCCAGTACTTC | CASSLSDSQETQYF
few | TRBJ1-1 | TRBV7-3 | TRBD1 | TGTGCCAGCAGCCTCGACAGGGAGGCTGAAGCTTTCTTT | CASSLDREAEAFF
- | TRBJ2-3 | TRBV12-3/TRBV12-4 | TRBD2 | TGTGCCAGCAGTAGGAGGACTAGCGGGGCTAGCACAGATACGCAGTATTTT | CASSRRTSGASTDTQYF
- | TRBJ2-1 | TRBV3-1 | TRBD2 | TGTGCCAGCAGCCAAGAAGTAGCGGGGGGCCAGGAGCAGTTCTTC | CASSQEVAGGQEQFF
- | TRBJ2-7 | TRBV4-2 | - | TGTGCCAGCAGCCAAGTAGGGGCCCTCGGGCCCTACGAGCAGTACTTC | CASSQVGALGPYEQYF
- | TRBJ2-3 | TRBV20-1 | TRBD2 | TGCAGTGCTAAGACTAGCGGAAGCACAGATACGCAGTATTTT | CSAKTSGSTDTQYF